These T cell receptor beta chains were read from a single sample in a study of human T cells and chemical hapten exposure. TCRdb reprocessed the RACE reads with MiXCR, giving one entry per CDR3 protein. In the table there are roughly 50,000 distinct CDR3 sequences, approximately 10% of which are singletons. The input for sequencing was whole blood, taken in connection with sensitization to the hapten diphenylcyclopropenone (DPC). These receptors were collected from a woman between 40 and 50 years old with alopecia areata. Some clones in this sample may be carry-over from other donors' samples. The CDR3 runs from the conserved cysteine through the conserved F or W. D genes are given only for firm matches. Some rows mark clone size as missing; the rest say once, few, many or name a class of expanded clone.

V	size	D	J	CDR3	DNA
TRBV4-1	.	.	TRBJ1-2	CASSQELTGIHGYTF	TGCGCCAGCAGCCAAGAGCTGACAGGAATCCATGGCTACACCTTC
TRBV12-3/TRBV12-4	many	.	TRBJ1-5	CASRRAGNNQPQHF	TGTGCCAGCAGGCGGGCAGGGAACAATCAGCCCCAGCATTTT
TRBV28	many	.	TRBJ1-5	CASSLSSNQPQHF	TGTGCCAGCAGTTTATCCTCCAATCAGCCCCAGCATTTT
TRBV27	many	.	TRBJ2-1	CASSLSRRNEQFF	TGTGCCAGCAGTTTATCCCGGAGGAATGAGCAGTTCTTC
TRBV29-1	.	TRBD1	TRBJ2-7	CSVQGANEQYF	TGCAGTGTACAGGGGGCGAACGAGCAGTACTTC
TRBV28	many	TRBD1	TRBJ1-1	CASRGGLNTEAFF	TGTGCCAGCAGAGGGGGCCTGAACACTGAAGCTTTCTTT
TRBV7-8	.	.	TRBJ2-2	CASSLVRPNTGELFF	TGTGCCAGCAGCTTAGTCAGACCTAACACCGGGGAGCTGTTTTTT
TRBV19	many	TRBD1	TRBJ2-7	CASGGGVTGTHEQYF	TGTGCCAGTGGTGGTGGGGTGACAGGGACCCACGAGCAGTACTTC
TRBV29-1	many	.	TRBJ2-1	CSLYMGYNEQFF	TGCAGCCTATATATGGGCTACAATGAGCAGTTCTTC
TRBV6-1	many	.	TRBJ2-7	CASSEGPYEQYF	TGTGCCAGCAGTGAAGGTCCCTACGAGCAGTACTTC
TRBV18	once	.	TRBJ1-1	CASSPTPVGAEAFF	TGTGCCAGCTCACCGACACCTGTGGGAGCTGAAGCTTTCTTT
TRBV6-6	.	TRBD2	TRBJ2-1	CASSYSTGLAGVVEQFF	TGTGCCAGCAGTTACTCGACTGGACTAGCGGGAGTAGTTGAGCAGTTCTTC
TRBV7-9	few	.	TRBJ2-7	CASSPRKGTSVMGPYEQYF	TGTGCCAGCAGCCCACGGAAGGGGACCTCCGTTATGGGGCCATACGAGCAGTACTTC
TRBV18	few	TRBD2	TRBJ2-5	CASSPPALAEETQYF	TGTGCCAGCTCACCACCGGCACTAGCGGAAGAGACCCAGTACTTC
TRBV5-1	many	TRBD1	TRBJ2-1	CASSPDRVYNEQFF	TGCGCCAGCAGCCCGGACAGGGTATACAATGAGCAGTTCTTC
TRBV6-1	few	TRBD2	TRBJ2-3	CASSGLAGGFTDTQYF	TGTGCCAGCAGTGGACTAGCGGGAGGGTTCACAGATACGCAGTATTTT
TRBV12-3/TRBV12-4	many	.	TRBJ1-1	CASKDGPNTEAFF	TGTGCCAGCAAGGACGGACCGAACACTGAAGCTTTCTTT
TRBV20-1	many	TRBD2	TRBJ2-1	CSTGGAGVVGNEQFF	TGCAGTACCGGGGGGGCGGGAGTAGTGGGTAATGAGCAGTTCTTC
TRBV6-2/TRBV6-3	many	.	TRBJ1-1	CASTPPKENTEAFF	TGTGCCAGCACCCCACCCAAAGAGAACACTGAAGCTTTCTTT
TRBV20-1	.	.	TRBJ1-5	CSVFTAVRNQPQHF	TGCAGTGTATTCACGGCAGTCCGAAATCAGCCCCAGCATTTT
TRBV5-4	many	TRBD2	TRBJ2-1	CASNPPRGSSNEQFF	TGTGCCAGCAACCCCCCTCGCGGGAGTTCCAATGAGCAGTTCTTC
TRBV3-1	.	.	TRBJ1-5	CASSQDSSNQPQHF	TGTGCCAGCAGCCAAGACAGTAGCAATCAGCCCCAGCATTTT
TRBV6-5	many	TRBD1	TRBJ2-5	CASSPLDRQETQYF	TGTGCCAGCAGTCCCCTGGACAGGCAAGAGACCCAGTACTTC
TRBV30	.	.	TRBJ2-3	CAWSVRPDTQYF	TGTGCCTGGAGTGTGCGGCCAGATACGCAGTATTTT
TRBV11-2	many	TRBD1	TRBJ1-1	CASSLVTGGNTEAFF	TGTGCCAGCAGCTTAGTAACAGGGGGCAACACTGAAGCTTTCTTT
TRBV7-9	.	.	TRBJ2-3	CASSLLPLDTQYF	TGTGCCAGCAGCTTACTCCCGTTAGATACGCAGTATTTT
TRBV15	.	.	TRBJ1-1	CATRSADGTEAFF	TGTGCCACCCGTTCGGCGGATGGGACTGAAGCTTTCTTT
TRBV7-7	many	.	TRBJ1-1	CASSLNSNTEAFF	TGTGCCAGCAGCCTAAACTCGAACACTGAAGCTTTCTTT
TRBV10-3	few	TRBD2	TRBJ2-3	CAATSGGSSDTQYF	TGTGCCGCAACTAGCGGGGGGAGTTCAGATACGCAGTATTTT